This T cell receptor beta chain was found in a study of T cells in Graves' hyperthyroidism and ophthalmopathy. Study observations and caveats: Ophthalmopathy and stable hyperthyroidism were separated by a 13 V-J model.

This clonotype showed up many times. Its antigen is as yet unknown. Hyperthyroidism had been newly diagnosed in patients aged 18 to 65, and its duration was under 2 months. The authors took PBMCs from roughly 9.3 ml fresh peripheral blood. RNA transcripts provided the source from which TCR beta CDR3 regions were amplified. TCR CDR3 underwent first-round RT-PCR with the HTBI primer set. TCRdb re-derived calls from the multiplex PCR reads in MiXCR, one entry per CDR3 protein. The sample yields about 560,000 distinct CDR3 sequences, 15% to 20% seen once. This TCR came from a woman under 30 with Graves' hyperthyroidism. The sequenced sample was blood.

CDR3 region: CASSYSELAGLYNEQFF. The CDR3 DNA reads TGTGCCAGCAGTTACTCGGAACTAGCGGGACTTTACAATGAGCAGTTCTTC. J is TRBJ2-1 and V is TRBV6-6; TRBD2 matches at 10 bases. The germline V gene has CDR1 MNHNY and CDR2 SVGAGI (reference sequence). V was clipped by 0 bases and J by 4 bases; unmatched bases: 6. The CDR3 runs 17 residues.